This entry concerns a single T cell receptor beta chain. The sample is drawn from a study of blood T cell repertoires in COVID-19. For the study at large: Acute and convalescent COVID-19 samples came from the United States, Italy and Spain.

CDR3 length: 14 residues. Trimming at V came to 7 bases and at J to 10 bases, leaving 9 bases not matched to a gene. Per germline, CDR1 SGHTA and CDR2 FQGNSA. Libraries were prepared by immunoSEQ multiplex PCR; TCRdb keeps only in-frame clonotypes and omits some of them. The sample consists of approximately 50,000 clones, over 65% of them appearing once. The sequenced sample was peripheral blood. The receptor comes from an older man with COVID-19, enrolled during active disease. The chain couples TRBV7-2 to TRBJ2-1; 11 bases agree with TRBD2. CDR3 sequence: CASKLAGAVVEQFF. DNA of the CDR3: TGTGCCAGCAAACTAGCGGGGGCCGTCGTCGAGCAGTTCTTC.